A single sample gave rise to the 9 T cell receptor beta chains below, sequenced in a study of control samples from healthy donors and cancer patients (dated by TCRdb to 2020 to 2022). Library method: the immunoSEQ multiplex PCR assay. TCRdb holds this immuneACCESS table with in-frame rearrangements only. Some clones are missing; in checked studies, unresolved V genes explain under half, and the rest has no known cause. The sample data list about 180,000 clones, and more than 85% of these were observed just once. The ten largest account for about 2% of the sample. The sequenced sample was blood. The receptors were sampled from a woman between 40 and 50 years old in good health.

The rearrangement joins TRBV6-5 to TRBJ1-3; D remains unclear. This CDR3 spans 13 amino acids. CDR1 MNHEY and CDR2 SVGAGI come from the germline V gene. V lost 0 bases, J lost 4 bases, and 4 bases lay in between. DNA of the CDR3: TGTGCCAGCAGTTACTCAGCCGGAAACACCATATATTTT. Protein: CASSYSAGNTIYF.

The V and J genes are TRBV7-9 and TRBJ1-6; D possibly corresponds to TRBD1 (5 bases). The V gene's germline CDR1 is SEHNR and CDR2 FQNEAQ (reference sequence). V gave up 1 base and J gave up 10 bases, with 11 bases separating them. The CDR3 runs to 14 residues. CDR3 loop: CASSLGHRSSPLHF. In DNA form, the CDR3 reads TGTGCCAGCAGCTTAGGGCACAGGAGCTCACCCCTCCACTTT.

The rearrangement uses TRBV5-5 and TRBJ2-1, with 8 bases lining up with TRBD2. The CDR3 is made up of 13 amino acids. CDR1 is SGHKS, CDR2 YYEKEE, per germline (reference sequence). Losses at the gene ends were 6 bases for V and 3 bases for J; bases not matched to a gene: 2. The CDR3 sequence: CASTGGGYNEQFF. In DNA form, the CDR3 reads TGTGCCAGCACGGGAGGGGGCTACAATGAGCAGTTCTTC.

This chain uses TRBV19 with TRBJ2-6, with D perhaps assigned TRBD1 or TRBD2 (6 bases each). Per the germline V gene, CDR1 is LNHDA and CDR2 is SQIVND (reference sequence). V was pared by 6 bases and J by 0 bases, with 12 bases between. The CDR3 sequence is 16 residues long. CDR3 sequence (DNA): TGTGCCAGTAGAAGGGGGAGGAGCTCTGGGGCCAACGTCCTGACTTTC. Amino acids: CASRRGRSSGANVLTF.

The chain carries TRBV4-1 and TRBJ1-1; weak D call: TRBD1 (6 bases). The germline gives CDR1 MGHRA, CDR2 YSYEKL. The CDR3 totals 13 residues. Trimming left V 1 base short and J 5 bases short, with 8 bases between. DNA for the CDR3: TGCGCCAGCAGCCAAGGGGGGCATACTGAAGCTTTCTTT. This gives the protein CASSQGGHTEAFF.

CDR3 sequence reads: CASSLSGTNTEAFF. The CDR3, as DNA: TGCGCCAGCAGCTTGTCAGGGACGAACACTGAAGCTTTCTTT. V is TRBV5-1 and J is TRBJ1-1; possible D gene TRBD1, 5 bases. Trimming removed 1 base from V and 1 base from J, with 8 bases in between. Germline V gives CDR1 SGHRS, CDR2 YFSETQ. There are 14 residues in the CDR3.

The V and J genes are TRBV27 and TRBJ1-2; maybe TRBD1 (6 bases). Germline loops: CDR1 MNHEY, CDR2 SMNVEV (reference sequence). The CDR3 totals 15 residues. V was shortened by 5 bases and J by 4 bases, with 17 bases between the two germline ends. Here the CDR3 reads CASSPYREFSYGYTF. CDR3 nucleotides: TGTGCCAGCAGTCCGTACAGGGAATTCAGCTATGGCTACACCTTC.

This chain joins TRBV5-6 and TRBJ1-5, with D possibly matching TRBD1 (6 bases). Germline V lookup: CDR1 SGHDT, CDR2 YYEEEE. Trimming took off 4 bases at V and 3 bases at J, with 11 bases between the two ends. This CDR3 is 14 amino acids long. The CDR3 region is CASSQGHNNQPQHF. Here the CDR3 DNA reads TGTGCCAGCAGCCAGGGACATAACAATCAGCCCCAGCATTTT.

V gene TRBV9 combines with J gene TRBJ1-1; D gene uncertain. The length of the CDR3 is 14 residues. Deletions cut 0 bases from V and 3 bases from J, with 9 bases between. Germline lookup yields CDR1 SGDLS and CDR2 YYNGEE. CDR3 sequence reads: CASSVAQDHTEAFF. The CDR3 DNA reads as TGTGCCAGCAGCGTAGCTCAGGATCACACTGAAGCTTTCTTT.